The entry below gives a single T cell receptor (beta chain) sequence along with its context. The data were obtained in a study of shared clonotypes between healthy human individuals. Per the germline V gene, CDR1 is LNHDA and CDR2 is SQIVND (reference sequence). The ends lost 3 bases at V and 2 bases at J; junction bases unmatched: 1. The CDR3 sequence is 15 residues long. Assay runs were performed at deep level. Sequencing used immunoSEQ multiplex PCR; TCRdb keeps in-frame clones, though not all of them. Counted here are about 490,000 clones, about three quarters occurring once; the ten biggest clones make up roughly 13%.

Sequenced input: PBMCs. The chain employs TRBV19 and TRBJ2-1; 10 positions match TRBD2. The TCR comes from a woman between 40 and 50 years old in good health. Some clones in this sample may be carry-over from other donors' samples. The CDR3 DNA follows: TGTGCCAGTAGTATTACTAGCGGGGCCTACAATGAGCAGTTCTTC. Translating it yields CASSITSGAYNEQFF.